These 15 T cell receptor beta chains originate from one sample sequenced in a study of graft-versus-host responses after intestinal transplantation. Sequenced by immunoSEQ multiplex PCR; TCRdb stores in-frame clones only, minus some. Here the sample spans roughly 56,000 clones, 91% being singletons. Source: PBMCs, taken about 4 months after intestinal transplantation. The receptors were gathered from a human patient who received an intestinal transplant, so some T cells may come from the graft donor.

The V gene is TRBV6-5, the J gene TRBJ2-4; the D gene is possibly TRBD1 (6 bases). V was trimmed by 4 bases and J by 4 bases, leaving 8 bases between them. The CDR3 is made up of 13 amino acids. Germline CDR1 MNHEY, CDR2 SVGAGI. CDR3 DNA: TGTGCCAGCAGTTTTGACAGGAAAAACATTCAGTACTTC. Its translation is CASSFDRKNIQYF.

This chain uses TRBV28 with TRBJ1-2; D is perhaps TRBD1 (5 bases). The CDR3 runs 13 residues. In germline, CDR1 is MDHEN, CDR2 SYDVKM. Between the trimmed V and J ends, which lost 2 bases and 4 bases, there was a span of 8 bases. The CDR3 here is CASSLRGSYGYTF. Written as DNA, the CDR3 is TGTGCCAGCAGTTTAAGGGGTAGCTATGGCTACACCTTC.

This sequence joins TRBV9 and TRBJ2-1, with TRBD1 as a possible D gene (9 bases). CDR1 and CDR2 (germline): SGDLS, YYNGEE. The CDR3 runs 19 residues. With 3 bases removed from V and 2 bases from J, the gap between germline ends came to 24 bases. The CDR3 region is CASSEQGARGEGPYNEQFF. In DNA form, the CDR3 reads TGTGCCAGCAGCGAACAGGGGGCGCGGGGGGAGGGCCCCTACAATGAGCAGTTCTTC.

The CDR3 coding sequence is TGTGCCAGCAGCTACCTAGCGGGGGGGCCCCTTGCAGATACGCAGTATTTT. Translating gives CASSYLAGGPLADTQYF. The V and J genes are TRBV5-8 and TRBJ2-3; 12 nucleotides align to TRBD2. Germline V gene sequence: CDR1 SGHTS, CDR2 YDEGEE. CDR3 length equals 17 residues. Trimming cost V 3 bases and J 4 bases; bases outside gene matches: 9.

The rearrangement links TRBV28 to TRBJ2-5; unclear D gene. The CDR3 is 10 amino acids. The germline V gene encodes CDR1 MDHEN and CDR2 SYDVKM. With 6 bases removed from V and 8 bases from J, the gap between germline ends came to 7 bases. CDR3 protein: CASSFLTQYF. The CDR3 DNA sequence: TGTGCCAGCAGCTTCTTAACCCAGTACTTC.

The rearrangement links TRBV25-1 to TRBJ1-4; D is perhaps TRBD1 (5 bases). V lost 4 bases, J lost 5 bases, and 8 bases lay in between. The CDR3 sequence is 13 residues long. CDR1 MGHDK and CDR2 SYGVNS come from the germline V gene. CDR3: CASSASGNEKLFF. CDR3 bases: TGTGCCAGCAGTGCCTCAGGGAATGAAAAACTGTTTTTT. Drawing the rest from reference TRBV25-1 and TRBJ1-4, the complete variable domain is EADIYQTPRYLVIGTGKKITLECSQTMGHDKMYWYQQDPGMELHLIHYSYGVNSTEKGDLSSESTVSRIRTEHFPLTLESARPSHTSQYLCASSASGNEKLFFGSGTQLSVL.

The chain joins TRBV27 to TRBJ2-7; unclear D gene. Germline values: CDR1 MNHEY, CDR2 SMNVEV (reference sequence). Trimming cost V 5 bases and J 2 bases, with 10 bases left between them. The CDR3 sequence is 13 residues long. As DNA, the CDR3 is TGTGCCAGCAGTCTCCAGTACACCTACGAGCAGTACTTC. This translates into CASSLQYTYEQYF.

The rearrangement joins TRBV15 to TRBJ1-5; no clear D. The CDR3 consists of 15 residues. CDR1 is LNHNV and CDR2 is YYDKDF in the germline V gene (reference sequence). V was cut by 1 base and J by 9 bases, with 16 bases left in between. The CDR3 reads CATSRVVIGSWPQHF. The CDR3 DNA reads TGTGCCACCAGCAGAGTGGTTATAGGGTCTTGGCCCCAGCATTTT. Together with reference TRBV15 and TRBJ1-5, the CDR3 gives the full variable domain: DAMVIQNPRYQVTQFGKPVTLSCSQTLNHNVMYWYQQKSSQAPKLLFHYYDKDFNNEADTPDNFQSRRPNTSFCFLDIRSPGLGDTAMYLCATSRVVIGSWPQHFGDGTRLSIL.

The chain couples TRBV2 to TRBJ2-6; D might be TRBD1 or TRBD2, each matching 6 bases. Germline CDR1 reads SNHLY; CDR2 reads FYNNEI. There are 16 residues in the CDR3. The germline V and J ends were trimmed by 6 bases and 2 bases, with 14 bases remaining between them. CDR3 in amino acids: CASRAWGAAGANVLTF. CDR3 nucleotides: TGTGCCAGCAGAGCTTGGGGGGCGGCTGGGGCCAACGTCCTGACTTTC. Combining the CDR3 with reference TRBV2 and TRBJ2-6 gives the whole variable domain EPEVTQTPSHQVTQMGQEVILRCVPISNHLYFYWYRQILGQKVEFLVSFYNNEISEKSEIFDDQFSVERPDGSNFTLKIRSTKLEDSAMYFCASRAWGAAGANVLTFGAGSRLTVL.

DNA of the CDR3: TGTGCCAGCGGACCCTCCATAATGGCTGGGGCCAACGTCCTGACTTTC. This codes for CASGPSIMAGANVLTF. The chain employs TRBV10-3 and TRBJ2-6; D not resolved. Trimming stripped 10 bases from V and 2 bases from J, with 18 bases between. The V gene's germline CDR1 is ENHRY and CDR2 SYGVKD. The CDR3 extends over 16 amino acids.

The chain is built from TRBV10-3 and TRBJ2-1; 11 bases agree with TRBD2. The CDR3 length is 15 residues. Trimming at V came to 8 bases and at J to 7 bases, leaving 10 bases not matched to a gene. From germline, CDR1 is ENHRY and CDR2 SYGVKD. In DNA, the CDR3 is TGTGCCATCTCTGTAGCGGGAGGGCCGAGTAATGAGCAGTTCTTC. Translation: CAISVAGGPSNEQFF.

The rearrangement uses TRBV7-8 and TRBJ2-7; the match to TRBD1 covers 7 bases. The germline CDR1 and CDR2 sequences are SGHVS and FQNEAQ. J gave up 2 bases and V 5 bases, and 6 bases lay outside the gene matches. This CDR3 is 14 amino acids long. This chain's CDR3 is CASSPITGAYEQYF. CDR3 sequence (DNA): TGTGCCAGCAGCCCAATCACAGGGGCCTACGAGCAGTACTTC.

The V and J genes are TRBV11-2 and TRBJ1-2, with unresolved D. Germline values: CDR1 SGHAT, CDR2 FQNNGV. The V end was cut by 0 bases, the J end by 3 bases, with 8 bases between. This CDR3 spans 14 amino acids. The CDR3 nucleotides are TGTGCCAGCAGCTTAGAAGGGAGGGACTATGGCTACACCTTC. This gives the protein CASSLEGRDYGYTF.

CDR3 coding DNA: TGCGCCAGCAGCTTGGAGACGGGGGTGATACACTATGGCTACACCTTC. Its translation: CASSLETGVIHYGYTF. The chain has TRBV5-1 and TRBJ1-2; D perhaps matches TRBD1 (5 bases). V lost 0 bases and J 3 bases, leaving 15 bases between the germline ends. The CDR3 is made up of 16 amino acids. Germline CDR1 and CDR2: SGHRS and YFSETQ.

The chain is built from TRBV2 and TRBJ1-1; a possible D gene is TRBD1 (5 bases). The CDR3 totals 14 residues. Trimming left V 1 base short and J 1 base short, with 7 bases between. Germline CDR1 and CDR2: SNHLY and FYNNEI. CDR3 nucleotides: TGTGCCAGCAGTGAAGTAGGACAGAACACTGAAGCTTTCTTT. Its translation: CASSEVGQNTEAFF.